The 15 T cell receptor beta chains below come from one sample, sequenced in a study of T cells after yellow fever vaccination. TCRdb recomputed calls from the 5' RACE reads with MiXCR, one row per CDR3 protein. This table holds 300,000 to 350,000 distinct CDR3 sequences, 3.5% to 4.5% found once. The input for sequencing was PBMCs, taken 15 days after the yellow fever booster vaccination. The receptors shown here come from a man aged 18-30 years who received the YFV17D yellow fever vaccine.

This clonotype was detected many times. The CDR3 is CATGTEHSTDTQYF. CDR3 sequence (DNA): TGTGCCACCGGGACAGAGCATAGCACAGATACGCAGTATTTT. The chain couples TRBV24-1 to TRBJ2-3; 7 bases match TRBD1. Germline CDR1 KGHDR, CDR2 SFDVKD. The CDR3 extends over 14 amino acids. V trimming: 9 bases; J trimming: 0 bases; junction bases outside the gene matches: 5.

A few counts support this clonotype. The CDR3 bases are TGTGCCAGCAGCCAGGCCGGGTTCTTTAATTCACCCCTCCACTTT. Amino acids: CASSQAGFFNSPLHF. J is TRBJ1-6 and V is TRBV14; D not certain. The CDR3 runs to 15 residues. Trimming took off 3 bases at V and 6 bases at J, with 12 bases between the two ends. Germline assignment: CDR1 SGHDN and CDR2 FVKESK. The full variable domain, its missing parts supplied by reference TRBV14 and TRBJ1-6, is EAGVTQFPSHSVIEKGQTVTLRCDPISGHDNLYWYRRVMGKEIKFLLHFVKESKQDESGMPNNRFLAERTGGTYSTLKVQPAELEDSGVYFCASSQAGFFNSPLHFGNGTRLTVT.

In this sample, this clonotype turned up many times. The chain carries TRBV5-6 and TRBJ2-7, with D uncertain. This CDR3 spans 12 amino acids. Germline V lookup: CDR1 SGHDT, CDR2 YYEEEE. Trimming took 3 bases from V and 3 from J, leaving 7 bases between them. CDR3 nucleotides: TGTGCCAGCAGCTCCGACCTCTACGAGCAGTACGTC. It yields the protein CASSSDLYEQYV.

CDR3 protein: CASRIGNTEAFF. DNA of the CDR3: TGTGCCAGCAGAATAGGGAACACTGAAGCTTTCTTT. The chain joins TRBV6-2 or TRBV6-3 to TRBJ1-1; no clear D. The CDR3 sequence is 12 residues long. V was pared by 6 bases and J by 1 base, with 6 bases between. Germline lookup yields CDR1 MNHEY and CDR2 SVGEGT.

This chain links TRBV12-3 or TRBV12-4 with TRBJ2-2; 7 nucleotides line up with TRBD1. With 7 bases clipped from V and 3 bases from J, the junction kept 11 bases outside the gene matches. This CDR3 contains 16 residues. In DNA form, the CDR3 reads TGTGCCAGCACCAAAGGGGGCCTGGCGGACACCGGGGAGCTGTTTTTT. This sequence encodes CASTKGGLADTGELFF.

The chain recombines TRBV18 with TRBJ2-3; 8 bases map to TRBD1. The CDR3 length is 15 residues. CDR1 KGHSH and CDR2 LQKENI come from the germline V gene. V gave up 3 bases and J gave up 2 bases; unmatched junction bases: 4. The CDR3 coding sequence is TGTGCCAGCTCACCGGACAGGGAGGCCACAGATACGCAGTATTTT. Its protein is CASSPDREATDTQYF.

J is TRBJ2-2 and V is TRBV5-1; D is ambiguous. V lost 3 bases, J lost 3 bases, and 21 bases lay in between. Germline lookup yields CDR1 SGHRS and CDR2 YFSETQ. CDR3 length equals 18 residues. Written as DNA, the CDR3 is TGCGCCAGCAGCTCACCTATTACAGTGGTCCAGTACACCGGGGAGCTGTTTTTT. Translated, it gives CASSSPITVVQYTGELFF.

The sample holds many counts of this clonotype. The gene calls are TRBV5-1 and TRBJ1-4; a possible D gene is TRBD1 (5 bases). The CDR3 consists of 14 residues. Germline V lookup: CDR1 SGHRS, CDR2 YFSETQ. V lost 5 bases to trimming and J lost 5 bases, with 13 bases between them. The chain's CDR3 is CASRSGTVNEKLFF. CDR3 nucleotide sequence: TGCGCCAGCAGATCGGGGACGGTGAATGAAAAACTGTTTTTT.

Only a few counts were recorded for this clonotype. CDR3 residues: CASSPDPNTGELFF. The CDR3 region has the DNA TGCGCCAGCAGCCCGGACCCGAACACCGGGGAGCTGTTTTTT. J is TRBJ2-2 and V is TRBV5-1; D gene uncertain. Germline CDR1 and CDR2: SGHRS and YFSETQ. V was trimmed by 4 bases and J by 0 bases, leaving 7 bases between them. CDR3 length: 14 amino acids.

This clonotype was observed at least ten times. The chain uses TRBV7-6 and TRBJ1-2, with D tentatively TRBD1 (6 bases). The CDR3 runs 17 residues. CDR1 and CDR2 (germline): SGHVS, FNYEAQ. V lost 0 bases and J 8 bases, leaving 22 bases between the germline ends. The CDR3 sequence is CASSLATGDTPERGYTF. CDR3 DNA: TGTGCCAGCAGCTTAGCCACCGGGGACACCCCCGAACGCGGCTACACCTTC.

The chain uses TRBV4-1 and TRBJ2-1, with 7 bases lining up with TRBD2. Trimming took 3 bases from V and 2 from J; bases not matched to a gene: 10. Germline-derived CDR1 and CDR2 are MGHRA and YSYEKL. The CDR3 sequence is 17 residues long. For the CDR3, the DNA is TGCGCCAGCAGCCACCAGACCGGACTAGTACCCTACAATGAGCAGTTCTTC. Translated, it gives CASSHQTGLVPYNEQFF.

The rearrangement joins TRBV12-3 or TRBV12-4 to TRBJ1-2; D ambiguous. This CDR3 is 16 amino acids long. V was trimmed by 3 bases and J by 0 bases, leaving 14 bases between them. The CDR3 bases are TGTGCCAGCAGTTTGTATGGGATCCTAGCTAACTATGGCTACACCTTC. It encodes CASSLYGILANYGYTF.

This clonotype showed up many times. The V and J genes are TRBV28 and TRBJ1-5; no firm D call. The CDR3 spans 15 residues. Germline V CDR1 and CDR2: MDHEN, SYDVKM. Trimming took 8 bases from V and 4 from J, leaving 18 bases between them. The CDR3 sequence: CASAVRRSGNQPQHF. The CDR3, as DNA: TGTGCCAGCGCCGTACGACGAAGTGGGAATCAGCCCCAGCATTTT. The full variable domain, with the rest looked up from reference TRBV28 and TRBJ1-5, is DVKVTQSSRYLVKRTGEKVFLECVQDMDHENMFWYRQDPGLGLRLIYFSYDVKMKEKGDIPEGYSVSREKKERFSLILESASTNQTSMYLCASAVRRSGNQPQHFGDGTRLSIL.

Turning to this clonotype: Possible read error: a much larger clone is one base away. The chain combines TRBV12-3 or TRBV12-4 with TRBJ2-5; possible D gene TRBD2, 5 bases. Trimming stripped 3 bases from V and 8 bases from J, with 22 bases between. The CDR3 extends over 16 amino acids. The CDR3 sequence is CASSLGTVGGGDTQYF. DNA for the CDR3: TGTGCCAGCAGTTTGGGTACGGTAGGAGGTGGAGATACCCAGTACTTC.

There are many counts of this clonotype. The chain couples TRBV11-2 to TRBJ2-7; 8 nucleotides agree with TRBD2. Germline CDR1 is SGHAT and CDR2 is FQNNGV. V was pared by 5 bases and J by 1 base, with 7 bases of the junction left unmatched. The CDR3 length is 15 residues. CDR3 DNA sequence: TGTGCCAGCAGCCGGGCCGGGACTAGTTCCTACGAGCAGTACGTC. Encoded protein: CASSRAGTSSYEQYV.